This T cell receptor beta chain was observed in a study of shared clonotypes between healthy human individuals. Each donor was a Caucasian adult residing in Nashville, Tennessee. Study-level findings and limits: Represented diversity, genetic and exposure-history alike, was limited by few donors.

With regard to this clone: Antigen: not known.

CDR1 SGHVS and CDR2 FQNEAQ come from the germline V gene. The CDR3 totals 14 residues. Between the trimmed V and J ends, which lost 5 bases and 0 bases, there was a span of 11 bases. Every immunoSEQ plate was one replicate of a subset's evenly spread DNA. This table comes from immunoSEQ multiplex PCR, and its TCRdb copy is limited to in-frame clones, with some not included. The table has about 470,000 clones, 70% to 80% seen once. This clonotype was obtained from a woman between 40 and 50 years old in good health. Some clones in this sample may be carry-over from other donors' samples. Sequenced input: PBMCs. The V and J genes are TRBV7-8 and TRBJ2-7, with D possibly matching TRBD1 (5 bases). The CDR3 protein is CASSLDRSSYEQYF. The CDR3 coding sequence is TGTGCCAGCAGCCTAGACAGAAGCTCCTACGAGCAGTACTTC.